Presented here are 27 T cell receptor beta chains from one specimen sequenced in a study of cytomegalovirus exposure and HLA in healthy donors. PCR involved 60 Vbeta and 13 Jbeta primers. The protocol was immunoSEQ multiplex PCR, while the TCRdb copy is restricted to in-frame clones and leaves out a portion. This repertoire shows over 150,000 clones, over 80% found once; its top ten account for around 1.3%. The sequenced sample consisted of PBMCs. These receptors came from a boy between 2 and 15 years old in good health and CMV-seronegative.

This rearrangement joins TRBV10-1 to TRBJ2-3; 11 nucleotides align to TRBD2. Germline CDR1 WNHNN, CDR2 SYGVQD (reference sequence). The CDR3 runs 15 residues. V was clipped by 6 bases and J by 3 bases; unmatched bases: 5. This CDR3 reads CASSSGTSGTDTQYF. For the CDR3, the DNA is TGCGCCAGCAGCTCCGGGACTAGCGGAACAGATACGCAGTATTTT.

V is TRBV29-1 and J is TRBJ1-1; TRBD1 aligns across 8 bases. Germline V gene sequence: CDR1 SQVTM, CDR2 ANQGSEA. CDR3 size: 16 residues. Unmatched junction bases numbered 11, after V lost 5 bases and J lost 0 bases. Here the CDR3 reads CSVNRGGGGMNTEAFF. In DNA form, the CDR3 reads TGCAGCGTTAACAGGGGGGGAGGCGGTATGAACACTGAAGCTTTCTTT.

This rearrangement joins TRBV5-4 to TRBJ2-3; possibly TRBD2 for D (6 bases). Per germline, CDR1 SGHNT and CDR2 YYREEE (reference sequence). The V end was cut by 2 bases, the J end by 3 bases, with 10 bases between. The CDR3 contains 14 residues. The CDR3 reads CASSFEGRTDTQYF. CDR3 in DNA: TGTGCCAGCAGCTTTGAGGGGAGGACAGATACGCAGTATTTT.

The chain uses TRBV2 and TRBJ2-1; 7 positions match TRBD1. V lost 1 base, J lost 7 bases, and 13 bases stayed unmatched. Germline CDR1 reads SNHLY; CDR2 reads FYNNEI. The CDR3 runs to 17 residues. The chain's CDR3 is CASSEGWTETGRNEQFF. For the CDR3, the DNA is TGTGCCAGCAGTGAAGGTTGGACTGAGACAGGGAGAAATGAGCAGTTCTTC. Using reference TRBV2 and TRBJ2-1 for the parts outside the CDR3, the full variable domain is EPEVTQTPSHQVTQMGQEVILRCVPISNHLYFYWYRQILGQKVEFLVSFYNNEISEKSEIFDDQFSVERPDGSNFTLKIRSTKLEDSAMYFCASSEGWTETGRNEQFFGPGTRLTVL.

The gene calls are TRBV4-2 and TRBJ2-3; 9 nucleotides line up with TRBD2. Germline assignment: CDR1 LGHNA and CDR2 YNFKEQ. CDR3 length equals 17 residues. V trimming: 1 base; J trimming: 4 bases; junction bases outside the gene matches: 9. CDR3 region: CASSQGGGRAVADTQYF. Here the CDR3 DNA reads TGTGCCAGCAGCCAAGGGGGCGGGAGGGCCGTGGCAGATACGCAGTATTTT.

The V and J genes are TRBV2 and TRBJ1-1; D might be TRBD1 (6 bases). The CDR3 contains 13 residues. CDR1 SNHLY and CDR2 FYNNEI come from the germline V gene. V lost 3 bases to trimming and J lost 4 bases, with 9 bases between them. The CDR3 sequence: CASSETGPTEAFF. The CDR3 DNA sequence: TGTGCCAGCAGTGAGACAGGACCCACTGAAGCTTTCTTT.

Details on this clone: The sample contains more than one DNA sequence encoding this CDR3. V is TRBV11-2 and J is TRBJ1-1, with D possibly TRBD1 on 5 matching bases. The germline gives CDR1 SGHAT, CDR2 FQNNGV. The CDR3 has 13 residues. V lost 5 bases, J lost 1 base, and 8 bases lay in between. DNA for the CDR3: TGTGCCAGCAGCCTTGACAGGAACACTGAAGCTTTCTTT. Its translation: CASSLDRNTEAFF.

The V and J genes are TRBV11-2 and TRBJ1-1, with D hard to call. Per the germline V gene, CDR1 is SGHAT and CDR2 is FQNNGV. V was clipped by 2 bases and J by 3 bases, with 10 bases between them. This CDR3 has 14 residues. The CDR3 region has the DNA TGTGCCAGCAGCTTAAAAGGACTCGACACTGAAGCTTTCTTT. Its protein is CASSLKGLDTEAFF. The full variable domain, rest sourced from reference TRBV11-2 and TRBJ1-1, is EAGVAQSPRYKIIEKRQSVAFWCNPISGHATLYWYQQILGQGPKLLIQFQNNGVVDDSQLPKDRFSAERLKGVDSTLKIQPAKLEDSAVYLCASSLKGLDTEAFFGQGTRLTVV.

The chain has TRBV20-1 and TRBJ1-2; possibly TRBD1 for D (5 bases). Trimming shortened V by 1 base and J by 8 bases, and 8 bases separated the two germline ends. The germline CDR1 and CDR2 sequences are DFQATT and SNEGSKA (reference sequence). The length of the CDR3 is 11 residues. The DNA for the CDR3 is TGCAGTGCTAGAGTACGGGGGGGCTACACCTTC. Its translation: CSARVRGGYTF.

The genes are TRBV4-3 and TRBJ2-7, with 13 bases identical to TRBD2. J gave up 4 bases and V 4 bases, and 13 bases lay outside the gene matches. The germline CDR1 and CDR2 sequences are LGHNA and YSLEER. The CDR3 has 18 residues. The DNA of the CDR3 is TGCGCCAGCAGCCGAGAGGCACTAGCGGGAGGGCCCGGTTACGAGCAGTACTTC. It encodes CASSREALAGGPGYEQYF.

The chain carries TRBV10-3 and TRBJ2-7, with D possibly TRBD1 on 8 matching bases. The CDR3 is 14 residues long. Trimming removed 3 bases at V and 6 bases at J, with 15 bases between. Looked up from germline, CDR1 is ENHRY and CDR2 is SYGVKD. In DNA, the CDR3 is TGTGCCATCAGTGAAAACAGGGGGGGGTCCGAGCAGTACTTC. It encodes CAISENRGGSEQYF.

The V gene is TRBV6-1, the J gene TRBJ2-7, with TRBD2 as a possible D gene (6 bases). V dropped 6 bases and J dropped 1 base, with 13 bases sitting between them. Germline V lookup: CDR1 MNHNS, CDR2 SASEGT. The CDR3 has 14 residues. CDR3 nucleotide sequence: TGTGCCAGCAGCCAGGGAGGTGGTTCCTACGAGCAGTACTTC. The encoded protein is CASSQGGGSYEQYF.

With regard to this clone: The junction differs from germline at one of its ends, possibly a read error. The chain combines TRBV6-1 with TRBJ1-5, with unresolved D. This CDR3 has 15 residues. In germline, CDR1 is MNHNS, CDR2 SASEGT. CDR3 residues: CASSERDTANRPQHF. In DNA, the CDR3 is TGTGCCAGCAGTGAAAGAGACACGGCGAATCGGCCCCAGCATTTT.

V is TRBV6-1 and J is TRBJ2-4; 12 bases are shared with TRBD1. Germline CDR1 MNHNS, CDR2 SASEGT. The CDR3 sequence is 14 residues long. Unmatched junction bases numbered 6, after V lost 8 bases and J lost 7 bases. CDR3 in DNA: TGTGCCAGCGGGGGGGACAGGGGGCTGAACATTCAGTACTTC. Its protein is CASGGDRGLNIQYF.

The V and J genes are TRBV5-1 and TRBJ2-1, with 13 nucleotides matching TRBD2. V was pared by 4 bases and J by 6 bases, with 4 bases of the junction left unmatched. The CDR3 covers 15 residues. CDR1 is SGHRS and CDR2 is YFSETQ in the germline V gene. In DNA form, the CDR3 reads TGCGCCAGCAGCCGGACTAGCGGGAGTGGCAATGAGCAGTTCTTC. This codes for CASSRTSGSGNEQFF.

J is TRBJ1-2 and V is TRBV28, with 9 bases fitting TRBD1. The CDR3 contains 16 residues. V was clipped by 0 bases and J by 0 bases; unmatched bases: 2. Germline loops: CDR1 MDHEN, CDR2 SYDVKM. The CDR3 bases are TGTGCCAGCAGTTTATGGGACAGGGGTGCTAACTATGGCTACACCTTC. As protein: CASSLWDRGANYGYTF.

Of note for this clone: The same CDR3 is also encoded by other DNA sequences in this sample. V is TRBV6-5 and J is TRBJ2-1; D is undetermined. V dropped 6 bases and J dropped 0 bases, with 12 bases sitting between them. The germline V gene has CDR1 MNHEY and CDR2 SVGAGI. The CDR3 is 15 amino acids. The CDR3 is CASRLQTSSYNEQFF. In DNA form, the CDR3 reads TGTGCCAGCAGACTACAAACGAGCTCCTACAATGAGCAGTTCTTC.

V and J are TRBV9 and TRBJ2-1, with 8 bases fitting TRBD2. The J segment lost 4 bases and the V segment lost 0 bases, leaving 9 bases of the junction unmatched. This CDR3 comprises 17 residues. CDR1 is SGDLS, CDR2 YYNGEE, per germline. The chain's CDR3 is CASSVAVGRGAYNEQFF. The CDR3 nucleotides read TGTGCCAGCAGCGTAGCGGTGGGGCGGGGGGCGTACAATGAGCAGTTCTTC.

The V and J genes are TRBV7-9 and TRBJ2-7; D not certain. CDR1 is SEHNR and CDR2 is FQNEAQ in the germline V gene (reference sequence). V lost 1 base and J lost 3, with 13 bases in between. The CDR3 length is 15 residues. The CDR3 DNA follows: TGTGCCAGCAGCTTAGAGCCTTGGTCCATCTACGAGCAGTACTTC. It codes for CASSLEPWSIYEQYF.

The gene calls are TRBV5-4 and TRBJ1-2; no firm D call. This CDR3 region has 15 residues. Per the germline V gene, CDR1 is SGHNT and CDR2 is YYREEE (reference sequence). The V end lost 4 bases, the J end lost 5 bases, and 18 bases lay between the germline ends. The CDR3 nucleotides read TGTGCCAGCAGCGCGCGACAACGGGAAGGGTATGGCTACACCTTC. Its protein product is CASSARQREGYGYTF.

The chain links TRBV19 to TRBJ1-1, with D perhaps matching TRBD1 (6 bases). V was cut by 4 bases and J by 7 bases, with 16 bases left in between. CDR1 is LNHDA and CDR2 is SQIVND in the germline V gene (reference sequence). CDR3 size: 14 residues. The CDR3 DNA reads as TGTGCCAGTAGTACCTCCGGGACACGGCATGAAGCTTTCTTT. Residues: CASSTSGTRHEAFF.

The chain combines TRBV6-5 with TRBJ1-2, with 9 bases identical to TRBD1. CDR3 length: 14 residues. Germline lookup yields CDR1 MNHEY and CDR2 SVGAGI. Trimming removed 9 bases from V and 4 bases from J; junction bases left unmatched: 9. CDR3 nucleotide sequence: TGTGCCAGACTTACATGGGACAGGGTCTATGGCTACACCTTC. Encoded protein: CARLTWDRVYGYTF.

The rearrangement joins TRBV9 to TRBJ1-2; D may be TRBD1 (5 bases). Trimming removed 4 bases from V and 4 bases from J, with 23 bases in between. From germline, CDR1 is SGDLS and CDR2 YYNGEE. This CDR3 contains 17 residues. The CDR3, as DNA: TGTGCCAGCAGCTCCCTTCCCGGGGGGGGTTGTTGCTATGGCTACACCTTC. This codes for CASSSLPGGGCCYGYTF.

This chain joins TRBV10-3 and TRBJ1-1; possibly TRBD1 for D (5 bases). CDR1 and CDR2 (germline): ENHRY, SYGVKD. The CDR3 totals 13 residues. Trimming left V 3 bases short and J 2 bases short, with 7 bases between. Written as DNA, the CDR3 is TGTGCCATCAGTGACAGGGATAACACTGAAGCTTTCTTT. Residues: CAISDRDNTEAFF.

The chain uses TRBV5-4 and TRBJ2-7, with D possibly TRBD1 on 6 matching bases. CDR3 length: 13 amino acids. Trimming took 3 bases from V and 3 from J, leaving 10 bases between them. Germline V gene data show CDR1 as SGHNT and CDR2 as YYREEE (reference sequence). CDR3 sequence reads: CASSSDRYYEQYF. CDR3 coding DNA: TGTGCCAGCAGCTCGGACAGATACTACGAGCAGTACTTC.

The chain links TRBV30 to TRBJ1-2; D may be TRBD1 (6 bases). Germline V gene lookup returns CDR1 GTSNPN and CDR2 SVGIG (reference sequence). Trimming took off 0 bases at V and 8 bases at J, with 16 bases between the two ends. The CDR3 extends over 14 amino acids. CDR3 protein: CAWSVRMGAVGYTF. The CDR3 DNA reads as TGTGCCTGGAGTGTACGAATGGGGGCCGTCGGCTACACCTTC.

The rearrangement links TRBV5-6 to TRBJ2-1; D is unresolved. Trimming took 4 bases from V and 6 from J, leaving 8 bases between them. The CDR3 has 12 amino acids. Germline loops: CDR1 SGHDT, CDR2 YYEEEE. The CDR3 DNA follows: TGTGCCAGCAGCCATGTGAGCAATGAGCAGTTCTTC. It translates to CASSHVSNEQFF.